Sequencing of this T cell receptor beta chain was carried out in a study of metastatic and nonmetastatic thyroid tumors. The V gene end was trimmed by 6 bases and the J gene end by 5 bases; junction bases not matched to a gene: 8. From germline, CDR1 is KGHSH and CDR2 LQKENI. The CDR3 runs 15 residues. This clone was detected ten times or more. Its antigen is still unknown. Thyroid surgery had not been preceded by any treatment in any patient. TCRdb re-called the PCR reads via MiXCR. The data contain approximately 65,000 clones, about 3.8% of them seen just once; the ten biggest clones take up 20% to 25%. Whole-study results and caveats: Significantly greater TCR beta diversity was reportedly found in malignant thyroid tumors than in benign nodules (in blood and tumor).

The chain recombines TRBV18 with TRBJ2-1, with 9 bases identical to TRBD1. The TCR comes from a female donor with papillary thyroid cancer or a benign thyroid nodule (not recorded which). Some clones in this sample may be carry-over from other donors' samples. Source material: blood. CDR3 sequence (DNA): TGTGCCAGCTCCCAGGGACAGGGATTGAACAATGAGCAGTTCTTC. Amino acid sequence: CASSQGQGLNNEQFF.